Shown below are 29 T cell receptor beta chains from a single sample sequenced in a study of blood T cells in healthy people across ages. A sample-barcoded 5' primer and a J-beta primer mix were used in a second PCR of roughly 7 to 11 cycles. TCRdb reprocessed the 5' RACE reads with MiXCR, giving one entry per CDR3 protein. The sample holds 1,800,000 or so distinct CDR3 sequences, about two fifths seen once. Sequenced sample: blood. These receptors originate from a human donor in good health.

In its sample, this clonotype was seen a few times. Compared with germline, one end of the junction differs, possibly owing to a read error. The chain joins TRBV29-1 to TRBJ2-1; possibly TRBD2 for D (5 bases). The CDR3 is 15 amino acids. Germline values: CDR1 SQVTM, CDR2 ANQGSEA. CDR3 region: CGVVSGESSYNEQFF. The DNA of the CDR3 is TGCGGCGTTGTATCCGGGGAGAGCTCCTACAATGAGCAGTTCTTC.

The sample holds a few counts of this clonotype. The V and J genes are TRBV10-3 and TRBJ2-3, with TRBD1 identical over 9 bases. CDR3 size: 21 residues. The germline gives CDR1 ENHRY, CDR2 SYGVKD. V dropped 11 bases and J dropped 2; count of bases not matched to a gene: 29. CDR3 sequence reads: CASGTGLEPPPSTRVTDTQYF. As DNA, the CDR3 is TGTGCCTCCGGGACAGGGCTCGAGCCGCCGCCTTCAACCAGAGTCACAGATACGCAGTATTTT.

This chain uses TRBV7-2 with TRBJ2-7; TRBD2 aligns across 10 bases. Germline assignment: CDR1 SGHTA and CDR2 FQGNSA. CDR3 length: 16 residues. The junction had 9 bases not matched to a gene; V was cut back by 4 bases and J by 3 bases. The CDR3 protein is CASSSKLLAGFYEQYF. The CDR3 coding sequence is TGTGCCAGCAGCTCCAAGTTACTAGCGGGGTTCTACGAGCAGTACTTC.

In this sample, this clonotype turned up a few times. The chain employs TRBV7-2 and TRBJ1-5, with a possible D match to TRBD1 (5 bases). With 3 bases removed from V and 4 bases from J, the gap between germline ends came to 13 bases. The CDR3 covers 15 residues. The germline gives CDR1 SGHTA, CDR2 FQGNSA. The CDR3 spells CASSFQPGGNQPQHF. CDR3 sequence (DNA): TGTGCCAGCAGCTTCCAACCTGGGGGGAATCAGCCCCAGCATTTT.

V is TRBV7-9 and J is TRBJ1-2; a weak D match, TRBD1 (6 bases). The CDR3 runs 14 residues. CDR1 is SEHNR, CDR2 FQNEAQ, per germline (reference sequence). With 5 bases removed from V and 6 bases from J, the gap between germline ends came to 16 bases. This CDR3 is CASSLGQFLNGYTF. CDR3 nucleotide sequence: TGTGCCAGCAGCCTTGGACAGTTTCTCAATGGCTACACCTTC.

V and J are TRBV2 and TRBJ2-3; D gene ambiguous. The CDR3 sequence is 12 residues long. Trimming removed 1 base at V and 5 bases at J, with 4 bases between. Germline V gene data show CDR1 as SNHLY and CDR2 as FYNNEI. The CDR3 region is CASSEDVDTQYF. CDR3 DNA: TGTGCCAGCAGTGAAGACGTAGATACGCAGTATTTT.

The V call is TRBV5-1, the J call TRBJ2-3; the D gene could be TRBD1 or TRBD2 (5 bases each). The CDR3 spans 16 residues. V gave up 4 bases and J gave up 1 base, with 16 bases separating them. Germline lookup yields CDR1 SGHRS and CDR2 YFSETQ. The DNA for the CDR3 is TGCGCCAGCAGCACGGGACCAAGCTCTCGCACAGATACGCAGTATTTT. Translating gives CASSTGPSSRTDTQYF.

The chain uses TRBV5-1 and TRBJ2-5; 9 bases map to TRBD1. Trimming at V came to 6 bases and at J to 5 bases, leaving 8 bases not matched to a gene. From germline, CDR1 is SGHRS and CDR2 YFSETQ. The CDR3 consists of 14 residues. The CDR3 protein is CASNVQGARETQYF. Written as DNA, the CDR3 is TGCGCCAGCAACGTACAGGGGGCGCGGGAGACCCAGTACTTC.

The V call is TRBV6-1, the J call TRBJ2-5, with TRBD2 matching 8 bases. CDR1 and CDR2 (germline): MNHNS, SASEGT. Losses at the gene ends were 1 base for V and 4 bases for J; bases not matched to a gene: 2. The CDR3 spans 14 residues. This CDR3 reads CASSEVGGGETQYF. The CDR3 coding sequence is TGTGCCAGCAGTGAAGTCGGGGGGGGAGAGACCCAGTACTTC.

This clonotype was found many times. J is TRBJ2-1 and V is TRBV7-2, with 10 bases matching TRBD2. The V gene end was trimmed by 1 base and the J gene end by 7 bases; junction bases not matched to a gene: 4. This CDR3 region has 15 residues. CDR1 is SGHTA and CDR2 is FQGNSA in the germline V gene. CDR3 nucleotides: TGTGCCAGCAGCTTAGGAACTAGCGGGGTAAATGAGCAGTTCTTC. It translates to CASSLGTSGVNEQFF. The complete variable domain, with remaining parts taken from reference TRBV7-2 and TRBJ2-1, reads GAGVSQSPSNKVTEKGKDVELRCDPISGHTALYWYRQSLGQGLEFLIYFQGNSAPDKSGLPSDRFSAERTGGSVSTLTIQRTQQEDSAVYLCASSLGTSGVNEQFFGPGTRLTVL.

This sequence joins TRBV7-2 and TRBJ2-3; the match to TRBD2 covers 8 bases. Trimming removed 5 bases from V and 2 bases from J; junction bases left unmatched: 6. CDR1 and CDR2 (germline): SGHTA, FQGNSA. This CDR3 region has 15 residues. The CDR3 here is CASSPAGANTDTQYF. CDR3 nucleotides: TGTGCCAGCAGCCCAGCGGGGGCGAACACAGATACGCAGTATTTT.

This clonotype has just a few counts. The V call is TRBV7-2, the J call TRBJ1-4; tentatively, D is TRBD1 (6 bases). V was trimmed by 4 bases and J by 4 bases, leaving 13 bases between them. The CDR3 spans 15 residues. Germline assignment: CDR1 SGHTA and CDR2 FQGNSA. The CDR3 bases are TGTGCCAGCAGCTACCGACAGGTCTATAATGAAAAACTGTTTTTT. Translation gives CASSYRQVYNEKLFF.

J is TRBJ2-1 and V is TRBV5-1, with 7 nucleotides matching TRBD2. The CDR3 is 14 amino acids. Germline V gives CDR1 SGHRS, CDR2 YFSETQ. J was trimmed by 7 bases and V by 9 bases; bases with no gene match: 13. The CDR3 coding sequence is TGCGCCACCAAATATGGCGGGGGTGGAAATGAGCAGTTCTTC. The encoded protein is CATKYGGGGNEQFF.

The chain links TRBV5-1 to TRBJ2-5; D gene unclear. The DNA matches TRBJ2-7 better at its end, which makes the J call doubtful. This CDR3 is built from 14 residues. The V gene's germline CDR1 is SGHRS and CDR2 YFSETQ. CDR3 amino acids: CASSLAGSQYEQYF. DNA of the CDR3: TGCGCCAGCAGCTTGGCCGGTTCTCAGTACGAGCAGTACTTC.

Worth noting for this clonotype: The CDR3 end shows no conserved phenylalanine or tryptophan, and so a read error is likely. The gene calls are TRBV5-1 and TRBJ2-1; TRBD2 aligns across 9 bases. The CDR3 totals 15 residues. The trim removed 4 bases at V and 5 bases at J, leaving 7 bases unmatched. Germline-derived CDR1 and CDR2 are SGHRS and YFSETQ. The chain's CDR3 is CASSPAGGHNNEQFL. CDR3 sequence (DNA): TGCGCCAGCAGCCCGGCGGGGGGGCACAACAATGAGCAGTTCTTG.

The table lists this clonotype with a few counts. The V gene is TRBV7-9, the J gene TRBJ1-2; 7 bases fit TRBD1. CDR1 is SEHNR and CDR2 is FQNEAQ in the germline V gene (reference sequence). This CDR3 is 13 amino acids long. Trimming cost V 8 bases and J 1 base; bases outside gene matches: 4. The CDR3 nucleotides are TGTGCCAGCTTCGACAGGGATAACTATGGCTACACCTTC. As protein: CASFDRDNYGYTF.

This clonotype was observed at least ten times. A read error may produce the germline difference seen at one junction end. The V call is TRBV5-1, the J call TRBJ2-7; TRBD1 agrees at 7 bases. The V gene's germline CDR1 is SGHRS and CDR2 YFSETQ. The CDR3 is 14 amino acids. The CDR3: CASSSRQGSYEQYF. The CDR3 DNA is TGTGCCAGCAGCTCCAGACAGGGTTCCTACGAGCAGTACTTC.

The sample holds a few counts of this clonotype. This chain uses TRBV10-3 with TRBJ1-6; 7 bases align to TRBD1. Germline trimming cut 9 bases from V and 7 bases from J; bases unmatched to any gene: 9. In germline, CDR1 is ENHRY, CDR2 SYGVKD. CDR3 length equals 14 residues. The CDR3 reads CAMGRGGENSPLHF. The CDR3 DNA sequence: TGTGCCATGGGGAGAGGGGGCGAGAATTCACCCCTCCACTTT.

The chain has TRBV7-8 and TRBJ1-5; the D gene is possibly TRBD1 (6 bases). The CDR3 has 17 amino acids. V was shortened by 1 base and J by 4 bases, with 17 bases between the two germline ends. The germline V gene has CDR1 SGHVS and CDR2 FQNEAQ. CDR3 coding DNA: TGTGCCAGCAGCTTAGGGCGGTTTGGGGGGGCTAATCAGCCCCAGCATTTT. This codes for CASSLGRFGGANQPQHF.

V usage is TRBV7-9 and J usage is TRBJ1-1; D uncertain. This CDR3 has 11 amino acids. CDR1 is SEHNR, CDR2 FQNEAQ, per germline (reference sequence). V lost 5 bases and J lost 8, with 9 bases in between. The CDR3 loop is CASSDNPEAFF. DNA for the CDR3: TGTGCCAGCAGCGATAACCCCGAAGCTTTCTTT.

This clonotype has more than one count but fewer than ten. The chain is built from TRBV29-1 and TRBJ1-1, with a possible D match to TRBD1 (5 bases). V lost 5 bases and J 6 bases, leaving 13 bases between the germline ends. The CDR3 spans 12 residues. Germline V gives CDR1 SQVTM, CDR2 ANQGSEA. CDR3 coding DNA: TGCAGCGTTCCGACCGGGGCCTCTGAAGCTTTCTTT. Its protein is CSVPTGASEAFF. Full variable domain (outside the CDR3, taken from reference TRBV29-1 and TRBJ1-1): SAVISQKPSRDICQRGTSLTIQCQVDSQVTMMFWYRQQPGQSLTLIATANQGSEATYESGFVIDKFPISRPNLTFSTLTVSNMSPEDSSIYLCSVPTGASEAFFGQGTRLTVV.

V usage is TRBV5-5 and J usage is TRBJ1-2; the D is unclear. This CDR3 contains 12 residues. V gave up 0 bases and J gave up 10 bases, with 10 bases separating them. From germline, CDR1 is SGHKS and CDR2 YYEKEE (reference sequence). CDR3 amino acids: CASSLEVMVYTF. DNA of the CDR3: TGTGCCAGCAGCTTGGAGGTTATGGTCTACACCTTC.

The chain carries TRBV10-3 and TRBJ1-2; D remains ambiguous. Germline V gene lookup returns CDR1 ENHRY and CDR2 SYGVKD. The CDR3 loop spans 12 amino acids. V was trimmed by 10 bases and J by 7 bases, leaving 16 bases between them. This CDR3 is CATAQWGGGYTF. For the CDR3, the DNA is TGTGCCACGGCCCAATGGGGAGGTGGCTACACCTTC.

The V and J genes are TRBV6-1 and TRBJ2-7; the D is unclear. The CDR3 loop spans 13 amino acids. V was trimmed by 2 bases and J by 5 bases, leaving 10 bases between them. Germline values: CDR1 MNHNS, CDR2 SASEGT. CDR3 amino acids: CASSEWQIDEQYF. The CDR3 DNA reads TGTGCCAGCAGTGAATGGCAAATCGACGAGCAGTACTTC.

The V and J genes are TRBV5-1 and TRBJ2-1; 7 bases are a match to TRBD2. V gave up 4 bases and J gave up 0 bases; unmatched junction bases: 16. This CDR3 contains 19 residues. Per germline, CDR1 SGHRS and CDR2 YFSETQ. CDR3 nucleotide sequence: TGCGCCAGCAGCCGCGGACTAGACGAAAGTCATTACTCCTACAATGAGCAGTTCTTC. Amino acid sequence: CASSRGLDESHYSYNEQFF.

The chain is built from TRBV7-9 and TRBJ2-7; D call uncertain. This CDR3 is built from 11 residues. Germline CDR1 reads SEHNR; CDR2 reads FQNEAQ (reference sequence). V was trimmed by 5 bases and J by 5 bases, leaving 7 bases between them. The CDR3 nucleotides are TGTGCCAGCAGCAGGAGTGACGAGCAGTACTTC. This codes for CASSRSDEQYF.

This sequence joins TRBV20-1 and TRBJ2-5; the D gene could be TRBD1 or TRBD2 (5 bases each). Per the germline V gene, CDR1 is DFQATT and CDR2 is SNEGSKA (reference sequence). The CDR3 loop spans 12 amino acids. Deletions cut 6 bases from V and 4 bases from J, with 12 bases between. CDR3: CSATDGTETQYF. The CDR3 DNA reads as TGCAGTGCCACCGACGGGACAGAGACCCAGTACTTC.

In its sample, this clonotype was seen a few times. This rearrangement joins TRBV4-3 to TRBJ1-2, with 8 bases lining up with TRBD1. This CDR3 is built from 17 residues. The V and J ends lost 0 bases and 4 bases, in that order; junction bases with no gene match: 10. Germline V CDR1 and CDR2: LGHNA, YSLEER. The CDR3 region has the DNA TGCGCCAGCAGCCAAGATTATTCAGGGGGCGCGACCTATGGCTACACCTTC. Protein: CASSQDYSGGATYGYTF.

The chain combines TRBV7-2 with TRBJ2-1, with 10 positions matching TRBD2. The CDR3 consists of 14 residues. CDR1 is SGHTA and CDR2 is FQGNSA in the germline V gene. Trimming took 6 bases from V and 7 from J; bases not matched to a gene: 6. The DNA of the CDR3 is TGTGCCAGCAGACCTAGCGGGGGTAGAAATGAGCAGTTCTTC. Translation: CASRPSGGRNEQFF. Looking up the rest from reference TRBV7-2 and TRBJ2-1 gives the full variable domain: GAGVSQSPSNKVTEKGKDVELRCDPISGHTALYWYRQSLGQGLEFLIYFQGNSAPDKSGLPSDRFSAERTGGSVSTLTIQRTQQEDSAVYLCASRPSGGRNEQFFGPGTRLTVL.